This T cell receptor (beta chain) was recovered during a study of post-analysis software for immune sequencing data. This clonotype was seen a few times. Its antigen is as yet unknown. Study-wide points: Patients used about five TRBV segments, including TRBV5-6, TRBV5-1 and TRBV20-1, more often than controls. Pronounced co-clustering by F measure was evident among identically batched samples. Controls significantly exceeded multiple sclerosis patients in normalized Chao1 diversity.

The J segment lost 6 bases and the V segment lost 8 bases, leaving 8 bases of the junction unmatched. The CDR3 is 13 residues long. Germline CDR1 reads MNHEY; CDR2 reads SVGAGI. Included in the TCR beta cDNA libraries were unique molecular identifiers. Around 460,000 cDNA molecules came from roughly 1 to 10 million T cells. From the PCR reads, TCRdb called clonotypes with MiXCR, one entry per CDR3 protein. The table lists about 820,000 distinct CDR3 sequences, approximately 50% of them singletons. The V call is TRBV6-5, the J call TRBJ2-7, with 9 nucleotides matching TRBD1. Material for sequencing was blood. The sequence came from a girl aged 5 to 17 with multiple sclerosis. CDR3 in DNA: TGTGCCAGCGGCCGGGACAGGGTTCGCGAGCAGTACTTC. This gives the protein CASGRDRVREQYF.